The present T cell receptor (beta chain) was sequenced within a study of response to subunit inactivated influenza vaccine. CDR1 SGDLS and CDR2 YYNGEE come from the germline V gene. This CDR3 is built from 14 residues. Trimming pared 2 bases from V and 6 bases from J, leaving 12 bases between. TCRdb independently ran MiXCR on the RT-PCR reads; one entry per CDR3 protein. The table shows about 540,000 distinct CDR3 sequences, with roughly 25% occurring only once. The data were also submitted as part of a second study, on T cells expressing NK-cell markers. As reported in that work: The authors generated TCR beta cDNA through 5'RACE template switching with UMIs.

V gene TRBV9 combines with J gene TRBJ2-4, with D perhaps given as TRBD1 or TRBD2 (5 bases each). The material was CD4+ T cells sorted from PBMCs, obtained 11 to 12 days after vaccination. The receptor's source is a man aged 50 to 60 who received an inactivated influenza vaccine. The CDR3 nucleotides are TGTGCCAGCAGCGTCGGGACGGGGTTAAACATTCAGTACTTC. This translates into CASSVGTGLNIQYF.